This T cell receptor (beta chain) was recovered during a study of cytomegalovirus exposure and HLA in healthy donors. Notes on the study in general: An assumption of roughly uniform sequencing depth across donors underlay the presence/absence analyses.

Trimming took 3 bases from V and 4 from J, leaving 13 bases between them. The CDR3 runs 14 residues. CDR1 is SGDLS, CDR2 YYNGEE, per germline. 60 Vbeta and 13 Jbeta primers were used in PCR. TCRdb's table, derived via immunoSEQ multiplex PCR, lists solely in-frame clones and lacks some. The data hold approximately 220,000 clones, with around three quarters observed a single time. Comments on this clone: Its specificity is unknown.

The chain uses TRBV9 and TRBJ1-1; no reliable D call. The specimen was PBMCs. The receptor was derived from a man in his forties in good health and CMV-seronegative. This CDR3 is CASSARSSGTEAFF. CDR3 in DNA: TGTGCCAGCAGCGCACGTAGTTCGGGCACTGAAGCTTTCTTT.